This T cell receptor beta chain stems from a study of blood T cell repertoires in COVID-19. Overall study: Acute-phase and convalescent COVID-19 samples originated in the United States, Italy and Spain.

Between the trimmed V and J ends, which lost 4 bases and 4 bases, there was a span of 22 bases. The CDR3 spans 17 residues. Germline V lookup: CDR1 MDHEN, CDR2 SYDVKM. As originally analysed: Estimation of nucleated cell counts relied on the amplification of reference gene primers. Here immunoSEQ multiplex PCR was the method, and the copy in TCRdb shows in-frame clones only, minus some. V, J and clone size were drawn from that table, and D and trimming were deduced from the DNA. The repertoire holds fewer than 350,000 clones, with around 85% as singletons. Participants reported their clinical history, and cohort assignment relied on those reports.

The source material was PBMCs or T cells enriched from blood (not recorded which). The sequence was collected from a woman aged 25 to 39 who had been exposed to COVID-19. The chain joins TRBV28 to TRBJ1-1; possibly TRBD1 for D (5 bases). The CDR3 loop is CASSSRPYGVGGTEAFF. The CDR3 nucleotides are TGTGCCAGCAGTTCCCGCCCATATGGGGTGGGGGGCACTGAAGCTTTCTTT.